These 9 T cell receptor beta chains came from one sample sequenced in a study of cytomegalovirus exposure and HLA in healthy donors. The PCR had 60 Vbeta and 13 Jbeta primers. The protocol was immunoSEQ multiplex PCR, while the TCRdb copy is restricted to in-frame clones and leaves out a portion. The table includes some 200,000 clones, about four fifths detected once. Sequencing input: PBMCs. These receptors all stem from a female donor in good health and CMV-seronegative.

V is TRBV11-1 and J is TRBJ2-3, with 8 bases identical to TRBD2. The CDR3 runs to 16 residues. Germline values: CDR1 SGHAT, CDR2 FQDESV (reference sequence). Germline trimming cut 2 bases from V and 2 bases from J; bases unmatched to any gene: 6. As DNA, the CDR3 is TGTGCCAGCAGCTTACTTCGGGGGGGCTACACAGATACGCAGTATTTT. This codes for CASSLLRGGYTDTQYF.

The gene calls are TRBV11-2 and TRBJ2-1; 9 nucleotides align to TRBD1. The V and J ends lost 5 bases and 9 bases, in that order; junction bases with no gene match: 11. This CDR3 has 15 residues. CDR1 is SGHAT, CDR2 FQNNGV, per germline. The chain's CDR3 is CASSTILGQGGEQFF. The CDR3 region has the DNA TGTGCCAGCAGCACCATTTTGGGACAGGGCGGTGAGCAGTTCTTC.

The chain carries TRBV5-1 and TRBJ1-4; D might be TRBD1 (5 bases). The V end was cut by 4 bases, the J end by 8 bases, with 21 bases between. CDR1 is SGHRS, CDR2 YFSETQ, per germline. The CDR3 contains 16 residues. Here the CDR3 DNA reads TGCGCCAGCAGCACCGTCACGGGGGGATTCAAGGAAAAACTGTTTTTT. It codes for CASSTVTGGFKEKLFF.

The rearrangement joins TRBV19 to TRBJ1-5, with 8 positions matching TRBD1. Germline V gene lookup returns CDR1 LNHDA and CDR2 SQIVND (reference sequence). The CDR3 sequence is 13 residues long. V shed 6 bases and J 6 bases; nucleotides not matched to a gene: 4. Here the CDR3 reads CASRAQGAQPQHF. The CDR3 DNA reads TGTGCCAGTAGGGCGCAGGGGGCTCAGCCCCAGCATTTT.

To note about this clone: A junction end diverges from the germline sequence, so it may reflect a read error. The CDR3 protein is CAGIDRHSRNTIYF. In DNA, the CDR3 is TGTGCCGGCATCGACAGACACTCTAGAAACACCATATATTTT. The chain has TRBV5-4 and TRBJ1-3, with a possible D match to TRBD1 (5 bases). The length of the CDR3 is 14 residues. Germline V gene lookup returns CDR1 SGHNT and CDR2 YYREEE (reference sequence).

The rearrangement joins TRBV6-4 to TRBJ2-3, with D maybe TRBD1 (5 bases). The CDR3 loop spans 15 amino acids. Germline V gene sequence: CDR1 MRHNA, CDR2 SNTAGT. The V gene lost 3 bases and the J gene lost 0 bases, with 10 bases spanning the gap. The CDR3 is CASSERGTSTDTQYF. In DNA form, the CDR3 reads TGTGCCAGCAGTGAAAGGGGAACTAGCACAGATACGCAGTATTTT.

This clone has just one count. This sequence joins TRBV2 and TRBJ2-1; the D is unclear. Germline values: CDR1 SNHLY, CDR2 FYNNEI. The CDR3 is 16 residues long. V was trimmed by 2 bases and J by 3 bases, leaving 14 bases between them. CDR3 region: CASSESRVGLYNEQFF. The CDR3 DNA follows: TGTGCCAGCAGTGAATCCCGGGTGGGTCTCTACAATGAGCAGTTCTTC.

The J gene is TRBJ1-3, the V gene TRBV6-1; 8 bases are shared with TRBD1. CDR1 MNHNS and CDR2 SASEGT come from the germline V gene. J gave up 4 bases and V 5 bases, and 7 bases lay outside the gene matches. CDR3 length: 15 residues. CDR3 residues: CASSSTGTGGNTIYF. The CDR3 nucleotides read TGTGCCAGCAGTTCAACCGGGACAGGAGGAAACACCATATATTTT.

This clone showed up just once. CDR3 in DNA: TGTGCCAGCAGCTTCCCAGGGGCAGGAAATGAGCAGTTCTTC. Translating it yields CASSFPGAGNEQFF. V is TRBV7-3 and J is TRBJ2-1; possibly TRBD1 for D (6 bases). The germline V gene has CDR1 SGHTA and CDR2 FQGTGA. The CDR3 sequence is 14 residues long. V gave up 3 bases and J gave up 7 bases, with 13 bases separating them.